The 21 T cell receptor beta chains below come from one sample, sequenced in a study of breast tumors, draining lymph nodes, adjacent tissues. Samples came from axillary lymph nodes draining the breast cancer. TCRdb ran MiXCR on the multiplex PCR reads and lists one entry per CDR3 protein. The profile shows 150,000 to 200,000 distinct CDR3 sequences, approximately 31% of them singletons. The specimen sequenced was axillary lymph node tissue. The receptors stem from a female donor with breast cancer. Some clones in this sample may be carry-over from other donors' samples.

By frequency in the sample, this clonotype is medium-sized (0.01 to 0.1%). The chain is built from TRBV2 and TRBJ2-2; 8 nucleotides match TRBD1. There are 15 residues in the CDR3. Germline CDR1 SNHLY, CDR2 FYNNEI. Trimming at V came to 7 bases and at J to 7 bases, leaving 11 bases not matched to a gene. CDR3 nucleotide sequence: TGTGCCAGCACCGGAGACGGACAGGGTTACGGGGAGCTGTTTTTT. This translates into CASTGDGQGYGELFF.

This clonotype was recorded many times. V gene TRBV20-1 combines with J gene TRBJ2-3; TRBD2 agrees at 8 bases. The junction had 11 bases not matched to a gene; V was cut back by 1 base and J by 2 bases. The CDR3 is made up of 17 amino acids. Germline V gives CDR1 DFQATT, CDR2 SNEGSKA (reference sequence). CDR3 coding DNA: TGCAGTGCTAGAGGAGCGGGAGCGGGGTTTTTCACAGATACGCAGTATTTT. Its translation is CSARGAGAGFFTDTQYF.

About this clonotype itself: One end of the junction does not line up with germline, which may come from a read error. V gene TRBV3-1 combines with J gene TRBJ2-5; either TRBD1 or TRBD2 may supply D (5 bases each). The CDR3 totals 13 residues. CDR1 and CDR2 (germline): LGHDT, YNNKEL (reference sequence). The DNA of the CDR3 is TGTGCCAGCAGCTTAGGGACCGAAGAGACCCGGTACTTC. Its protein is CASSLGTEETRYF.

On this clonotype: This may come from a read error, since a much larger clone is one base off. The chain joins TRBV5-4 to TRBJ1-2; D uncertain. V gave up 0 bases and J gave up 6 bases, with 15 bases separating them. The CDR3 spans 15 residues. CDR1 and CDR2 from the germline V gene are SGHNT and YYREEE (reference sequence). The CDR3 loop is CASSLVEASRDGYTF. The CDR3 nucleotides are TGTGCCAGCAGCTTGGTAGAGGCGAGCCGGGATGGCTACACCTTC.

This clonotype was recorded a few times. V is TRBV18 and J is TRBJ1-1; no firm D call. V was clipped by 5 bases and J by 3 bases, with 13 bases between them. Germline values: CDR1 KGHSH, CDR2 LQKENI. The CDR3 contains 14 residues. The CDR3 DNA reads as TGTGCCAGCTCATCATCTACGGGGTACACTGAAGCTTTCTTT. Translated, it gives CASSSSTGYTEAFF.

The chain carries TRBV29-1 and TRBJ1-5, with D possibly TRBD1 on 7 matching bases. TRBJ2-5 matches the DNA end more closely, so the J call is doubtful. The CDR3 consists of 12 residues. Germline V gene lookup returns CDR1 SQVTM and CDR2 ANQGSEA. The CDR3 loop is CSGKQGGQPQYF. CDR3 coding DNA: TGCAGCGGAAAGCAGGGGGGTCAGCCCCAGTACTTC.

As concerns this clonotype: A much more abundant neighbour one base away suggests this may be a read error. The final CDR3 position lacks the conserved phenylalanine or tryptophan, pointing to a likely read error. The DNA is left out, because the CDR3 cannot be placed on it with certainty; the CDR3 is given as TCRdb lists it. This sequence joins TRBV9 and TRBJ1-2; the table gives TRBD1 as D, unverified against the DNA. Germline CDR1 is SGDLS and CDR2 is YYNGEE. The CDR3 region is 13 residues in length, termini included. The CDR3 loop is CASSVGGQGANTS.

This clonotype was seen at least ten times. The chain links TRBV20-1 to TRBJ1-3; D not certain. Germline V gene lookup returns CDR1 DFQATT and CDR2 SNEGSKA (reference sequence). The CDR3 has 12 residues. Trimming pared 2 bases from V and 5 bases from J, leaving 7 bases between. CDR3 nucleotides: TGCAGTGCTAGACTTCCGCGAAACACCATATATTTT. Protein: CSARLPRNTIYF.

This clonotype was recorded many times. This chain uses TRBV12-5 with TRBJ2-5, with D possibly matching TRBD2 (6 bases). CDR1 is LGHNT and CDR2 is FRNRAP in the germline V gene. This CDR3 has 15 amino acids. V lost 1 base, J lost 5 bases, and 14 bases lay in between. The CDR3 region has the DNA TGTGCTAGTGGTTTGGGATTAGCGGAGGGGGAGACCCAGTACTTC. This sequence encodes CASGLGLAEGETQYF.

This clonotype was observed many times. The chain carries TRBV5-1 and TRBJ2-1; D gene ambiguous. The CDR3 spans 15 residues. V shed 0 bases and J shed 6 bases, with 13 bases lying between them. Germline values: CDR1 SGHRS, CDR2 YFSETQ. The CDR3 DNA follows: TGCGCCAGCAGCTTGGCTACCGGGTTTCGCAATGAGCAGTTCTTC. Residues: CASSLATGFRNEQFF.

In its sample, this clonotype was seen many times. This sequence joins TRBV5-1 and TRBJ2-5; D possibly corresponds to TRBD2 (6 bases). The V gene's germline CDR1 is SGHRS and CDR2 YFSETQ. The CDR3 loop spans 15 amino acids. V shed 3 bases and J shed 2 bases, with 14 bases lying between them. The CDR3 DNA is TGCGCCAGCAGCTCCGGGACTTCCAATCAAGAGACCCAGTACTTC. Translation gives CASSSGTSNQETQYF.

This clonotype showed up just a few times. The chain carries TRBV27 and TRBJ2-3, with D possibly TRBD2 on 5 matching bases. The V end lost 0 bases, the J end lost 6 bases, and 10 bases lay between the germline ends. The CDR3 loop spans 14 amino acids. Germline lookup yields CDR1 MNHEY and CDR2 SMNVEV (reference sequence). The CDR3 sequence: CASSLSWESDTQYF. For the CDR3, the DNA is TGTGCCAGCAGTTTATCGTGGGAGTCCGATACGCAGTATTTT.

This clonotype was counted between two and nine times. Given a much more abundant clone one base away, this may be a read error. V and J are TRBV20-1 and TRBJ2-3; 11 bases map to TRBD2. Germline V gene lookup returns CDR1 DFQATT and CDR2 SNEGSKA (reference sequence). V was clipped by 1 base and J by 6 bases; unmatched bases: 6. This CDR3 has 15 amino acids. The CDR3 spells CSARGDSGRADTQYF. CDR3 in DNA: TGCAGTGCTAGAGGGGATAGCGGGAGGGCGGATACGCAGTATTTT.

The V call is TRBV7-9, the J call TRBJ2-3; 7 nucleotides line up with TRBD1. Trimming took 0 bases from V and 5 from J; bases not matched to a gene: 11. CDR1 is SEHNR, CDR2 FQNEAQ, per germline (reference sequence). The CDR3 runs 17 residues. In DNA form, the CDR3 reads TGTGCCAGCAGCTTAGCGAAGGTCGGGGCAGGGGGAGATACGCAGTATTTT. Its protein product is CASSLAKVGAGGDTQYF.

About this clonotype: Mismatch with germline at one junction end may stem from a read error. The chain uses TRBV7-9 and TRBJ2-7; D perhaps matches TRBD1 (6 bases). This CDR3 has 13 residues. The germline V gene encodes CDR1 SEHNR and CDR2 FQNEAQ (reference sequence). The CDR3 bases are TGTGCCAGCAGCCCACCGACAGGATACGAGCTGTACTTC. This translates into CASSPPTGYELYF.

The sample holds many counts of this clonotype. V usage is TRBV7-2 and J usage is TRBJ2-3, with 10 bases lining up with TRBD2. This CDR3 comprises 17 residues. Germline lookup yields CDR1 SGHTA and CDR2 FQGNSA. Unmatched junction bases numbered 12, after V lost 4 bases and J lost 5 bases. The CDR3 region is CASSSRPSSGGGDTQYF. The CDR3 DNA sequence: TGTGCCAGCAGCTCGAGGCCCTCCAGCGGGGGGGGAGATACGCAGTATTTT.

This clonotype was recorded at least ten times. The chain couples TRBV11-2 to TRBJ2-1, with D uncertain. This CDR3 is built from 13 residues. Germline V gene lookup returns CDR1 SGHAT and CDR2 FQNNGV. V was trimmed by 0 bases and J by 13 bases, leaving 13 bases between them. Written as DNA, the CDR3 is TGTGCCAGCAGCTTAGAGCCCTCTCAATACCAGTTCTTC. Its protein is CASSLEPSQYQFF. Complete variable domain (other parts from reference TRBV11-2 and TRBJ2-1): EAGVAQSPRYKIIEKRQSVAFWCNPISGHATLYWYQQILGQGPKLLIQFQNNGVVDDSQLPKDRFSAERLKGVDSTLKIQPAKLEDSAVYLCASSLEPSQYQFFGPGTRLTVL.

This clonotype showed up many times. In DNA form, the CDR3 reads TGTGCCAGCAGCTGGACTAGCGGGGGGTACCAAGAGACCCAGTACTTC. It specifies CASSWTSGGYQETQYF. This chain connects TRBV5-8 to TRBJ2-5; 14 bases fit TRBD2. The CDR3 totals 16 residues. CDR1 is SGHTS, CDR2 YDEGEE, per germline. The ends lost 3 bases at V and 0 bases at J; junction bases unmatched: 1.

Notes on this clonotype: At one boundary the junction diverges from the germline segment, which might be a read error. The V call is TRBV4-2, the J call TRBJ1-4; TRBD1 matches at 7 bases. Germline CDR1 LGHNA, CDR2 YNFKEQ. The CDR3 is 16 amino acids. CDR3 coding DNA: TGTGCCAGCAGCCCGGGCCAGGACAGGCTCTCTGCGGAACTGCTTTTT. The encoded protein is CASSPGQDRLSAELLF.

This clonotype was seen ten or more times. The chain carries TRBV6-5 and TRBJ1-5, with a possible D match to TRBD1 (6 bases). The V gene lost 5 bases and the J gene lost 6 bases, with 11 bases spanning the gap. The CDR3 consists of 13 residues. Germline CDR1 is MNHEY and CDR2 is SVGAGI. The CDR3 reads CASSTSGAQPQHF. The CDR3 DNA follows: TGTGCCAGCAGTACCTCGGGGGCTCAGCCCCAGCATTTT.

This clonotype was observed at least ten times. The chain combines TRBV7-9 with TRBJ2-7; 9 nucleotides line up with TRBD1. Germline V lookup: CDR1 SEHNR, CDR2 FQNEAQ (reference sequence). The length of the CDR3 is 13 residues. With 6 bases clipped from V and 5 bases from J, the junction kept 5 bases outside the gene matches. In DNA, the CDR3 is TGTGCCAGCAGGGACAGGGGTTCGGACGAGCAGTACTTC. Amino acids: CASRDRGSDEQYF.